This T cell receptor beta chain stems from a study of blood T cells in healthy people across ages. Extraction of total RNA produced a minimum of 5 micrograms from each sample. Alongside a J-beta primer mix, a sample-barcoded 5' primer served in a second PCR lasting about 7 to 11 cycles. TCRdb ran MiXCR on the 5' RACE reads and lists one entry per CDR3 protein. The table has around 800,000 distinct CDR3 sequences, approximately 53% seen once. Looked up from germline, CDR1 is DFQATT and CDR2 is SNEGSKA (reference sequence). This CDR3 is built from 15 residues. V shed 3 bases, J shed 1 base, and the junction held 7 bases outside the gene matches.

The TCR sequence derives from a man older than 75 in good health. The chain joins TRBV20-1 to TRBJ1-1; 8 bases align to TRBD1. Sequenced material: blood. The CDR3, as DNA: TGCAGTGCTAGGGGGTTAGGACAGGGGAACACTGAAGCTTTCTTT. Residues: CSARGLGQGNTEAFF.